A single sample is the source of the 12 T cell receptor beta chains below, sequenced in a study of blood T cells in healthy people across ages. A second PCR, run for roughly 7 to 11 cycles, used a sample-barcoded 5' primer plus a J-beta primer mix. TCRdb redid the calling of the 5' RACE reads with MiXCR, one entry per CDR3 protein. Among fewer than 900,000 distinct CDR3 sequences listed, 35% to 45% were seen once. Sequencing was done on a sample of blood. The receptors here all came from a woman aged 60-70 years in good health.

This clonotype was counted between two and nine times. The chain links TRBV9 to TRBJ2-1, with 10 positions matching TRBD1. This CDR3 spans 15 amino acids. Trimming at V came to 5 bases and at J to 2 bases, leaving 4 bases not matched to a gene. Germline V gene sequence: CDR1 SGDLS, CDR2 YYNGEE. The CDR3 coding sequence is TGTGCCAGCAGTCGACAGGGGGCTCCCTACAATGAGCAGTTCTTC. This encodes CASSRQGAPYNEQFF. Supplemented by reference TRBV9 and TRBJ2-1, the full variable domain reads DSGVTQTPKHLITATGQRVTLRCSPRSGDLSVYWYQQSLDQGLQFLIQYYNGEERAKGNILERFSAQQFPDLHSELNLSSLELGDSALYFCASSRQGAPYNEQFFGPGTRLTVL.

The chain combines TRBV4-3 with TRBJ2-1, with a possible D match to TRBD2 (6 bases). Germline V gene sequence: CDR1 LGHNA, CDR2 YSLEER. The V gene lost 4 bases and the J gene lost 2 bases, with 9 bases spanning the gap. The CDR3 covers 14 residues. The CDR3 here is CASSLGRTYNEQFF. In DNA, the CDR3 is TGCGCCAGCAGCCTCGGGAGAACCTACAATGAGCAGTTCTTC.

This clonotype came up a few times. The gene calls are TRBV12-3 or TRBV12-4 and TRBJ2-2; D is possibly TRBD1 (5 bases). The length of the CDR3 is 15 residues. The V end was cut by 1 base, the J end by 2 bases, with 8 bases between. The CDR3 protein is CASSLEGYNTGELFF. CDR3 DNA sequence: TGTGCCAGCAGTTTAGAGGGGTATAACACCGGGGAGCTGTTTTTT.

The J gene is TRBJ2-7, the V gene TRBV27; D might be TRBD1 (6 bases). Near its end, the DNA agrees better with TRBJ2-5, so the J call may be wrong. The V gene's germline CDR1 is MNHEY and CDR2 SMNVEV (reference sequence). The CDR3 spans 13 residues. The CDR3 DNA reads TGTGCCAGCAACAGAACAGGGACGGAGACCCAGTACTTC. This translates into CASNRTGTETQYF.

This sequence joins TRBV5-5 and TRBJ2-7; 7 bases are a match to TRBD1. Losses at the gene ends were 4 bases for V and 2 bases for J; bases not matched to a gene: 12. The CDR3 loop spans 16 amino acids. The germline V gene has CDR1 SGHKS and CDR2 YYEKEE (reference sequence). The DNA for the CDR3 is TGTGCCAGCAGCAAGGATACCGGGACAGTAGCCTACGAGCAGTACTTC. Residues: CASSKDTGTVAYEQYF.

This clonotype was counted between two and nine times. V and J are TRBV7-8 and TRBJ2-3; 7 nucleotides agree with TRBD2. Unmatched junction bases numbered 9, after V lost 1 base and J lost 2 bases. In germline, CDR1 is SGHVS, CDR2 FQNEAQ. The CDR3 totals 17 residues. The CDR3 is CASSLGADSGFTDTQYF. In DNA form, the CDR3 reads TGTGCCAGCAGCTTAGGGGCGGATAGCGGGTTCACAGATACGCAGTATTTT.

This rearrangement joins TRBV4-3 to TRBJ2-3, with D possibly being TRBD1 or TRBD2 (5 bases each). Germline V CDR1 and CDR2: LGHNA, YSLEER. Trimming removed 0 bases from V and 8 bases from J, with 18 bases in between. The CDR3 is 16 amino acids. The CDR3 bases are TGCGCCAGCAGCCAAGATCAAGGACCAGCTGGGACTACGCAGTATTTT. Translated: CASSQDQGPAGTTQYF.

V is TRBV20-1 and J is TRBJ1-1; 7 bases are shared with TRBD1. This CDR3 spans 14 amino acids. The V and J ends lost 6 bases and 4 bases, in that order; junction bases with no gene match: 11. The germline V gene has CDR1 DFQATT and CDR2 SNEGSKA (reference sequence). The CDR3 loop reads CSAKPLQGSTEAFF. The CDR3, as DNA: TGCAGTGCCAAACCCCTACAGGGGAGCACTGAAGCTTTCTTT.

This clonotype came up a few times. The rearrangement joins TRBV27 to TRBJ2-7; TRBD2 aligns across 11 bases. This CDR3 region has 18 residues. The J segment lost 0 bases and the V segment lost 5 bases, leaving 12 bases of the junction unmatched. Per the germline V gene, CDR1 is MNHEY and CDR2 is SMNVEV (reference sequence). The CDR3 reads CASSPRTSGRFISYEQYF. The DNA of the CDR3 is TGTGCCAGCAGTCCCCGGACTAGCGGGCGGTTTATCTCCTACGAGCAGTACTTC.

The chain employs TRBV4-2 and TRBJ2-7; D unclear. CDR3 size: 15 residues. V lost 0 bases and J 2 bases, leaving 11 bases between the germline ends. Germline V gene sequence: CDR1 LGHNA, CDR2 YNFKEQ. The CDR3 protein is CASSQDLYRAYEQYF. In nucleotides, the CDR3 is TGTGCCAGCAGCCAAGATCTGTACAGAGCCTACGAGCAGTACTTC.

This clonotype has a handful of counts. The chain couples TRBV20-1 to TRBJ1-2; D remains unclear. The V end lost 0 bases, the J end lost 6 bases, and 14 bases lay between the germline ends. In germline, CDR1 is DFQATT, CDR2 SNEGSKA (reference sequence). The CDR3 has 14 amino acids. The CDR3 DNA sequence: TGCAGTGCTAGAGATAATCGGGTGGCCGATGGCTACACCTTC. It translates to CSARDNRVADGYTF.

The chain uses TRBV7-2 and TRBJ2-1, with TRBD2 matching 10 bases. J was trimmed by 0 bases and V by 6 bases; bases with no gene match: 14. There are 19 residues in the CDR3. The germline gives CDR1 SGHTA, CDR2 FQGNSA. The CDR3 loop reads CASRLPGLARASSYNEQFF. DNA of the CDR3: TGTGCCAGCAGGCTGCCGGGACTAGCGCGCGCGAGCTCCTACAATGAGCAGTTCTTC. Based on the CDR3 plus reference TRBV7-2 and TRBJ2-1, the full variable domain is GAGVSQSPSNKVTEKGKDVELRCDPISGHTALYWYRQSLGQGLEFLIYFQGNSAPDKSGLPSDRFSAERTGGSVSTLTIQRTQQEDSAVYLCASRLPGLARASSYNEQFFGPGTRLTVL.